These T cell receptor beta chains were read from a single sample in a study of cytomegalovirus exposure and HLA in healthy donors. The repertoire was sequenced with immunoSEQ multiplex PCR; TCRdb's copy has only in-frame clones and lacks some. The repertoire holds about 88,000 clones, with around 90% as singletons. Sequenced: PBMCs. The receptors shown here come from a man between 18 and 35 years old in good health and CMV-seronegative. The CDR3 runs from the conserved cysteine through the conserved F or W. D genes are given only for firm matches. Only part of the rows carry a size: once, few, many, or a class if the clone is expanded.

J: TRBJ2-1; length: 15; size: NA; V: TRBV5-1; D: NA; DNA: TGCGCCAGCAGCTTGGGTCCGGGAGCCCACAATGAGCAGTTCTTC; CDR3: CASSLGPGAHNEQFF
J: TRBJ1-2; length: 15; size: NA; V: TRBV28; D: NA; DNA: TGTGCCAGCAGTTATGGGGGGGCGGGGGCATATGGCTACACCTTC; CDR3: CASSYGGAGAYGYTF
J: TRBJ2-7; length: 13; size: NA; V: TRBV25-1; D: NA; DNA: TGTGCCAGCAGTGAATTTCGGGCGGGTGAGCAGTACTTC; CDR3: CASSEFRAGEQYF
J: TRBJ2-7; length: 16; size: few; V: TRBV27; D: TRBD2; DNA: TGTGCCAGCAGCCTTTTGGGACTAGCGGATACCTACGAGCAGTACTTC; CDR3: CASSLLGLADTYEQYF
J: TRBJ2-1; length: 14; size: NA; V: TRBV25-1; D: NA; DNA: TGTGCCAGCAGTGGGTCGGGAGCGGTCAATGAGCAGTTCTTC; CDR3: CASSGSGAVNEQFF
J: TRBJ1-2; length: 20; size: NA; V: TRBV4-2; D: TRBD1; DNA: TGTGCCAGCAGCCAAGTGCCCCAAGGCCCAACAGGGGGGCGCTCCTATGGCTACACCTTC; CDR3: CASSQVPQGPTGGRSYGYTF
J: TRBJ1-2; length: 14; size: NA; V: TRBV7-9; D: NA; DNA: TGTGCCAGCAGCCAGATGGCGTCCGGGAGCGGCTACACCTTC; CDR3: CASSQMASGSGYTF
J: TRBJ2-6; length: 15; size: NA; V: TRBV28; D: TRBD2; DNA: TGTGCCAGCACCACGGGGGGGACTGGGGCCAACGTCCTGACTTTC; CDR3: CASTTGGTGANVLTF
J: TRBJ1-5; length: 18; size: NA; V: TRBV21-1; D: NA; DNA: TGTGCCAGCAGCGCTAGTTCGCCGGGACAGGGAAACAATCAGCCCCAGCATTTT; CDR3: CASSASSPGQGNNQPQHF
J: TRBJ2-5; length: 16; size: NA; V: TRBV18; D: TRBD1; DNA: TGTGCCAGCTCACCCCTGACAGGGGGCGTGATTAAGACCCAGTACTTC; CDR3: CASSPLTGGVIKTQYF
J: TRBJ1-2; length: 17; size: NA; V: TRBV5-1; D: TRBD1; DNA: TGCGCCAGCAGCGCGGACAGGGTTGGGGTTATTAACTATGGCTACACCTTC; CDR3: CASSADRVGVINYGYTF
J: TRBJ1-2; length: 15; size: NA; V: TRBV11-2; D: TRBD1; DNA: TGTGCCAGCAGCCCAGGGACAGGGGGAAACTATGGCTACACCTTC; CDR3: CASSPGTGGNYGYTF
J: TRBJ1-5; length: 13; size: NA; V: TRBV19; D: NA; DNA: TGTGCCACCCGAAAGGAGGGGTCCCAGCCCCAGCATTTT; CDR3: CATRKEGSQPQHF
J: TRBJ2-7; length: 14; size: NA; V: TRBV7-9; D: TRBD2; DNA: TGTGCCGGCAGCTTGACTAGCGGACCCTACGAGCAGTACTTC; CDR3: CAGSLTSGPYEQYF
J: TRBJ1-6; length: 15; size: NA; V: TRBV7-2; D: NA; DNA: TGTGCCAGCAGCCTGGACACCTCCTATAATTCACCCCTCCACTTT; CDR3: CASSLDTSYNSPLHF
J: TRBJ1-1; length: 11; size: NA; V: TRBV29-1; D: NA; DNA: TGCAGCGTTGGGACATTTTATGAAGCTTTCTTT; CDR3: CSVGTFYEAFF
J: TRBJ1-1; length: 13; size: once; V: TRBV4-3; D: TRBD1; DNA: TGCGCCAGCAGCCAAAAACGGGACAGACAAGCTTTCTTT; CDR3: CASSQKRDRQAFF
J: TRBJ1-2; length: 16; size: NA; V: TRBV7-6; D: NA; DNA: TGTGCCAGCAGCCCCTACTTGGGGAGACCGGACTATGGCTACACCTTC; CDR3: CASSPYLGRPDYGYTF
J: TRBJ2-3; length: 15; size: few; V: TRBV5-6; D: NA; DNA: TGTGCCAGCAGCTCTCCCGGGATGGGAACAGATACGCAGTATTTT; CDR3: CASSSPGMGTDTQYF
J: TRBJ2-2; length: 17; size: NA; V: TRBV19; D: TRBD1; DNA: TGTGCCAGTAGCATCAGACAGGGGGTAATGTGGGCCGGGGAGCTGTTTTTT; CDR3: CASSIRQGVMWAGELFF
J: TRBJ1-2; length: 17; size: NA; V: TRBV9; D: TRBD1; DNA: TGTGCCAGCAGCGCATCGTTCCCGGGACAGATAAACTATGGCTACACCTTC; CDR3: CASSASFPGQINYGYTF
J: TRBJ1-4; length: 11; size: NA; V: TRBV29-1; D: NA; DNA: TGCAGCGTTTCGAAGGGGGAAAAACTGTTTTTT; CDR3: CSVSKGEKLFF
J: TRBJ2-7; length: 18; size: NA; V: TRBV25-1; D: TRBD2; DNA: TGTGCCAGCAGTGAACCGGGACTAGAGGGAATAGAGAACTACGAGCAGTACTTC; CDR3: CASSEPGLEGIENYEQYF
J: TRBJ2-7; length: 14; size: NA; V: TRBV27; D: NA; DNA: TGTGCCAGCAGTTTGGTCAGGGGTCCGTACGAGCAGTACTTC; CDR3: CASSLVRGPYEQYF
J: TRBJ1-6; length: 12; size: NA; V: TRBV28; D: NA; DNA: TGTGCCAGCAGCTCGGACATCGGACCCCTCCACTTT; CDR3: CASSSDIGPLHF
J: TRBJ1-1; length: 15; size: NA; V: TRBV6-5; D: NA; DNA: TGTGCCAGCAGTTACTTTGGCGGGATGAACACTGAAGCTTTCTTT; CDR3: CASSYFGGMNTEAFF
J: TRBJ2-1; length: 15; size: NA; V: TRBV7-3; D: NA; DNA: TGTGCCAGCAGCTTATTTGCGGGGAGAGACAATGAGCAGTTCTTC; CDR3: CASSLFAGRDNEQFF
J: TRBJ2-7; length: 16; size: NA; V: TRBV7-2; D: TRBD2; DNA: TGTGCCAGCAGCTCAATAGGGACTAACCCCCGCTACGAGCAGTACTTC; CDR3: CASSSIGTNPRYEQYF
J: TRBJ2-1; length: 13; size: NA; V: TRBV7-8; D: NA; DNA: TGTGCCAGCAGTTCGACGCCGCTAGGCGAGCAGTTCTTC; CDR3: CASSSTPLGEQFF
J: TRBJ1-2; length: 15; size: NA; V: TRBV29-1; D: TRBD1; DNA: TGCAGCGTAACACAGGGGGCCGCCTCCCTCTTTGGCTACACCTTC; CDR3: CSVTQGAASLFGYTF
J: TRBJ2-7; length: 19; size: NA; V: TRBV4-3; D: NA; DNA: TGCGCCAGCAGCCAAGAATGGGGGCTGAACAGGCGAAGCTCCTACGAGCAGTACTTC; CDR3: CASSQEWGLNRRSSYEQYF
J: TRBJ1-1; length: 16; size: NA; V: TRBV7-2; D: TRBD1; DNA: TGTGCCAGCAGCTTAACCACGAGGACAGGGAACACTGAAGCTTTCTTT; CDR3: CASSLTTRTGNTEAFF
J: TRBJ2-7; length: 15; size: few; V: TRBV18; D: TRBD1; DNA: TGTGCCAGCTCACCGGGACAGGGGGCCGTCTACGAGCAGTACTTC; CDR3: CASSPGQGAVYEQYF
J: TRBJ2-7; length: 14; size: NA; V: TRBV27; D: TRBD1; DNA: TGTGCCAGCAGTTTCCGGGACAGGGTCGGCGAGCAGTACTTC; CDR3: CASSFRDRVGEQYF
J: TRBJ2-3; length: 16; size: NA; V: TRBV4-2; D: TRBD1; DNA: TGTGCCAGCAGCCGAGAGGACAGGGGGAGGACAGATACGCAGTATTTT; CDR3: CASSREDRGRTDTQYF
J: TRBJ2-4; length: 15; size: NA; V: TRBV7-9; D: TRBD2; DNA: TGTGCCAGCAGGCCTGCGGGGGGAGCCAAAAACATTCAGTACTTC; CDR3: CASRPAGGAKNIQYF
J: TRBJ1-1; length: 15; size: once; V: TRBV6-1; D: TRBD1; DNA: TGTGCCAGCAGTGAACGACAGGGGATGAACACTGAAGCTTTCTTT; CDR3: CASSERQGMNTEAFF
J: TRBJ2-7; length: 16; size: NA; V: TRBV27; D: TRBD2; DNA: TGTGCCAGCAGTCCTAGCCGGGGGGTCCCGTCCTACGAGCAGTACTTC; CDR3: CASSPSRGVPSYEQYF
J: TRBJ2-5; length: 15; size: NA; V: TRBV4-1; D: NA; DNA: TGCGCCAGCAGCGTTAGCGGAAACACGAAAGAGACCCAGTACTTC; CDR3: CASSVSGNTKETQYF
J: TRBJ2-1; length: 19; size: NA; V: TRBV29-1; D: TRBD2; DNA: TGCAGCGTTGAAGATATTGCAACTTCTAGCGGGGCGACTTACAATGAGCAGTTCTTC; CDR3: CSVEDIATSSGATYNEQFF
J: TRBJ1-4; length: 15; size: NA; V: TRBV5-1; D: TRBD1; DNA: TGCGCCAGCAGCCTGACAGGGACTTTAAATGAAAAACTGTTTTTT; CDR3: CASSLTGTLNEKLFF
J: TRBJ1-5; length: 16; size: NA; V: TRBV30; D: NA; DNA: TGTGCCTGGAGTGTACCCCGCCACTATAGCAATCAGCCCCAGCATTTT; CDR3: CAWSVPRHYSNQPQHF
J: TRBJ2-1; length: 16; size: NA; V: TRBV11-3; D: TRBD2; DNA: TGTGCCAGCAGCTTAGGACGCGGGAGAAGGGACAATGAGCAGTTCTTC; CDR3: CASSLGRGRRDNEQFF
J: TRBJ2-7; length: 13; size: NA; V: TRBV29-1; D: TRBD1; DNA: TGCAGCGTTGAGGGACAGGTTACCTACGAGCAGTACTTC; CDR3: CSVEGQVTYEQYF
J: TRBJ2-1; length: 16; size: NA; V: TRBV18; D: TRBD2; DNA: TGTGCCAGCTCACCACCCGGGACTAGCGGCTACAATGAGCAGTTCTTC; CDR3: CASSPPGTSGYNEQFF
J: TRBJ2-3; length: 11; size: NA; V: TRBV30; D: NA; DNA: TGTGCCTGGGGGCCCACAGATACGCAGTATTTT; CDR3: CAWGPTDTQYF
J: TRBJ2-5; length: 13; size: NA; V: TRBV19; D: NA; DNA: TGTGCCAGTAGTCCCTACAGGGAAGAGACCCAGTACTTC; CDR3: CASSPYREETQYF
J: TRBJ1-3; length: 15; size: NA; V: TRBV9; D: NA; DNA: TGTGCCAGCAGCGTAACAGTTACCCCTGGAAACACCATATATTTT; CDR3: CASSVTVTPGNTIYF
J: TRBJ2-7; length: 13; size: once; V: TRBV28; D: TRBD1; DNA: TGTGCCAGTAGTACAGGGGGCTGGCGCGAGCAGTACTTC; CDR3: CASSTGGWREQYF
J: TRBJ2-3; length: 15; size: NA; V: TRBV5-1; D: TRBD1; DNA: TGCGCCAGCAGCCCTAGGAGGCAGGGGGCAGATACGCAGTATTTT; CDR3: CASSPRRQGADTQYF
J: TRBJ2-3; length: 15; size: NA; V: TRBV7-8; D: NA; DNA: TGTGCCAGCAGCTATCTCAGGGGACGCGCAGATACGCAGTATTTT; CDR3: CASSYLRGRADTQYF